A single T cell receptor beta chain is shown here with its context. The antigen remains unidentified. Both 60 Vbeta primers and 13 Jbeta primers went into the PCR. The table came from immunoSEQ multiplex PCR; TCRdb's copy has only in-frame clones and leaves some out. This table holds about 160,000 clones, 70% to 80% found once. The CDR3 spans 14 residues. The germline V gene encodes CDR1 KGHSH and CDR2 LQKENI. V shed 3 bases, J shed 5 bases, and the junction held 6 bases outside the gene matches. The source of the sample is a study of cytomegalovirus exposure and HLA in healthy donors. Study-wide findings and caveats: Segments of the TCR beta V type were, in most cases, productive about 87% or about 30% of the time in an earlier analysis. Available immune exposure information covered CMV serostatus only. The analysis excluded some indistinguishable V segments, including TRBV6-2 and TRBV6-3.

The source is a man in his 60s in good health and CMV-seronegative. Sample: PBMCs. The rearrangement joins TRBV18 to TRBJ2-5, with 7 bases lining up with TRBD2. CDR3 in amino acids: CASSPGLQTETQYF. CDR3 DNA: TGTGCCAGCTCACCGGGACTACAAACGGAGACCCAGTACTTC.